The 16 T cell receptor beta chains below all came from one sample that was sequenced in a study of blood T cell repertoires in COVID-19. Profiled with immunoSEQ multiplex PCR; TCRdb holds only in-frame clones, not every one. The table lists some 190,000 clones, under 80% of them singletons, with 9.5% to 15% in the top ten. Material: peripheral blood. All receptors come from a woman in her fifties or sixties with acute or convalescent COVID-19.

This sequence joins TRBV6-5 and TRBJ1-2; 10 bases align to TRBD1. Unmatched junction bases numbered 7, after V lost 2 bases and J lost 13 bases. This CDR3 has 13 amino acids. Per the germline V gene, CDR1 is MNHEY and CDR2 is SVGAGI. CDR3 coding DNA: TGTGCCAGCAGTTACCCGACAGGGGGCCCAGTCACCTTC. This sequence encodes CASSYPTGGPVTF.

This chain joins TRBV24-1 and TRBJ1-4; D is unclear. V was shortened by 4 bases and J by 4 bases, with 6 bases between the two germline ends. CDR1 and CDR2 (germline): KGHDR, SFDVKD. CDR3 length: 13 amino acids. The CDR3 loop is CATSDGYNEKLFF. DNA of the CDR3: TGTGCCACCAGTGACGGGTATAATGAAAAACTGTTTTTT.

Only one count was recorded for this clone. The J gene is TRBJ2-1, the V gene TRBV24-1; tentatively, D is TRBD2 (5 bases). The CDR3 covers 16 residues. V was shortened by 0 bases and J by 2 bases, with 10 bases between the two germline ends. From germline, CDR1 is KGHDR and CDR2 SFDVKD. The CDR3 loop reads CATSDLSPLAYNEQFF. The CDR3 coding sequence is TGTGCCACCAGTGATTTGTCTCCACTAGCCTACAATGAGCAGTTCTTC.

The chain links TRBV18 to TRBJ1-5, with TRBD1 as a possible D gene (5 bases). V lost 5 bases and J lost 2, with 10 bases in between. Germline lookup yields CDR1 KGHSH and CDR2 LQKENI. This CDR3 has 14 residues. CDR3 bases: TGTGCCAGCTCAGCTCAACAGGGCAATCAGCCCCAGCATTTT. Amino acid sequence: CASSAQQGNQPQHF.

This sequence joins TRBV4-2 and TRBJ2-7; 13 nucleotides agree with TRBD2. This CDR3 spans 16 amino acids. Trimming took 4 bases from V and 5 from J; bases not matched to a gene: 8. CDR1 and CDR2 (germline): LGHNA, YNFKEQ. This chain's CDR3 is CASSPLGLAGANEQYF. The CDR3, as DNA: TGTGCCAGCAGCCCTCTCGGACTAGCGGGGGCCAACGAGCAGTACTTC.

The chain joins TRBV28 to TRBJ2-7, with TRBD2 matching over 7 bases. The J segment lost 2 bases and the V segment lost 2 bases, leaving 6 bases of the junction unmatched. The length of the CDR3 is 15 residues. Germline V gene lookup returns CDR1 MDHEN and CDR2 SYDVKM. The CDR3 spells CASSLAVAGAYEQYF. Here the CDR3 DNA reads TGTGCCAGCAGTTTAGCAGTCGCGGGGGCCTACGAGCAGTACTTC. Full variable domain (remainder filled in from reference TRBV28 and TRBJ2-7): DVKVTQSSRYLVKRTGEKVFLECVQDMDHENMFWYRQDPGLGLRLIYFSYDVKMKEKGDIPEGYSVSREKKERFSLILESASTNQTSMYLCASSLAVAGAYEQYFGPGTRLTVT.

The CDR3: CAISESKRGHGYTF. CDR3 nucleotide sequence: TGTGCCATCAGTGAGTCGAAAAGGGGCCATGGCTACACCTTC. The genes are TRBV10-3 and TRBJ1-2, with D possibly matching TRBD1 (5 bases). The CDR3 loop spans 14 amino acids. CDR1 and CDR2 (germline): ENHRY, SYGVKD. V was trimmed by 0 bases and J by 6 bases, leaving 11 bases between them.

CDR3 protein: CATTIYGDVTQYF. The CDR3 DNA is TGTGCCACCACAATATATGGAGATGTTACGCAGTATTTT. The chain combines TRBV7-2 with TRBJ2-3; no clear D gene. The CDR3 spans 13 residues. The germline CDR1 and CDR2 sequences are SGHTA and FQGNSA. V lost 10 bases, J lost 8 bases, and 19 bases lay in between.

The chain has TRBV19 and TRBJ1-2, with 10 bases matching TRBD1. The V gene end was trimmed by 5 bases and the J gene end by 5 bases; junction bases not matched to a gene: 14. CDR3 size: 17 residues. CDR1 and CDR2 from the germline V gene are LNHDA and SQIVND (reference sequence). CDR3 region: CASSLRQGAPRRYGYTF. CDR3 nucleotides: TGTGCCAGTAGTCTACGACAGGGGGCTCCCAGGAGGTATGGCTACACCTTC.

The rearrangement links TRBV24-1 to TRBJ2-6; 7 nucleotides agree with TRBD1. Trimming removed 3 bases from V and 4 bases from J; junction bases left unmatched: 5. Per the germline V gene, CDR1 is KGHDR and CDR2 is SFDVKD. This CDR3 region has 16 residues. The CDR3 sequence is CATSDPQGVGANVLTF. CDR3 bases: TGTGCCACCAGTGATCCCCAGGGGGTCGGGGCCAACGTCCTGACTTTC.

The chain carries TRBV2 and TRBJ1-6; TRBD1 might be the D (6 bases). V was clipped by 6 bases and J by 7 bases, with 16 bases between them. Germline loops: CDR1 SNHLY, CDR2 FYNNEI. The CDR3 extends over 15 amino acids. DNA for the CDR3: TGTGCCAGCAGGGGTGGACAGATTTCCAATTCACCCCTCCACTTT. This encodes CASRGGQISNSPLHF.

The CDR3 spells CASSPGQGANYGYTF. CDR3 DNA sequence: TGTGCCAGCAGCCCGGGACAGGGGGCTAACTATGGCTACACCTTC. The V and J genes are TRBV7-2 and TRBJ1-2; 11 bases fit TRBD1. V lost 5 bases, J lost 0 bases, and 2 bases stayed unmatched. Per the germline V gene, CDR1 is SGHTA and CDR2 is FQGNSA. CDR3 length equals 15 residues.

This chain connects TRBV12-5 to TRBJ2-1; 11 bases map to TRBD2. The CDR3 loop spans 15 amino acids. The V segment lost 3 bases and the J segment 4 bases; nucleotides outside the gene matches: 2. The germline V gene has CDR1 LGHNT and CDR2 FRNRAP. CDR3 loop: CASGFGTSGYNEQFF. The CDR3 coding sequence is TGTGCTAGTGGTTTCGGGACTAGCGGTTACAATGAGCAGTTCTTC.

The chain links TRBV12-3 or TRBV12-4 to TRBJ2-7; D unresolved. V was cut by 5 bases and J by 4 bases, with 3 bases left in between. The CDR3 has 10 residues. In DNA, the CDR3 is TGTGCCAGCAGTCTTTACGAGCAGTACTTC. This gives the protein CASSLYEQYF.

The rearrangement joins TRBV28 to TRBJ2-7, with TRBD1 as a possible D gene (5 bases). V dropped 7 bases and J dropped 0 bases, with 19 bases sitting between them. CDR1 is MDHEN and CDR2 is SYDVKM in the germline V gene. The CDR3 totals 16 residues. CDR3 sequence: CASTEQATQSSYEQYF. The DNA for the CDR3 is TGTGCCAGCACCGAACAGGCTACTCAGAGCTCCTACGAGCAGTACTTC.

The chain recombines TRBV7-6 with TRBJ1-1; tentative D call: TRBD1 (5 bases). V was cut by 7 bases and J by 7 bases, with 19 bases left in between. This CDR3 is 14 amino acids long. The germline V gene encodes CDR1 SGHVS and CDR2 FNYEAQ. In nucleotides, the CDR3 is TGTGCCAGCACTTACGTCCCTGGCGGGGGTGAAGCTTTCTTT. Protein: CASTYVPGGGEAFF. Using reference TRBV7-6 and TRBJ1-1 for the parts outside the CDR3, the full variable domain is GAGVSQSPRYKVTKRGQDVALRCDPISGHVSLYWYRQALGQGPEFLTYFNYEAQQDKSGLPNDRFSAERPEGSISTLTIQRTEQRDSAMYRCASTYVPGGGEAFFGQGTRLTVV.